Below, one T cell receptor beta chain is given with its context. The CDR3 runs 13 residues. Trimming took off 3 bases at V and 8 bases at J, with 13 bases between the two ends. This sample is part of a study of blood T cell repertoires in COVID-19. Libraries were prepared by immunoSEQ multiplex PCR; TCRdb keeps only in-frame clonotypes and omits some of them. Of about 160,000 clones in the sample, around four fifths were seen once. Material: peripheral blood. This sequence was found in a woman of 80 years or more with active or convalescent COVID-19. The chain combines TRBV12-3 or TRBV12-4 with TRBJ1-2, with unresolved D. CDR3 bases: TGTGCCAGCAGTTTGGCGCGGTTTGGAGGCTACACCTTC. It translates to CASSLARFGGYTF.